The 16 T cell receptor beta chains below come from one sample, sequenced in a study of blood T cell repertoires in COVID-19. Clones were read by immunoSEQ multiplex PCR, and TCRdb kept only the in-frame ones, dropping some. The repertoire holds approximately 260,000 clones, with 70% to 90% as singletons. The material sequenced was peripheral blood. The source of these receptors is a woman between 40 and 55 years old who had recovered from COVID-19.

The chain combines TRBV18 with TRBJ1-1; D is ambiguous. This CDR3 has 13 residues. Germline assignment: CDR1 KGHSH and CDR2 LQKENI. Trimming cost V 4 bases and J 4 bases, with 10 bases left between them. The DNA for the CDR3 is TGTGCCAGCTCACTACTAGAGGCCACTGAAGCTTTCTTT. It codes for CASSLLEATEAFF. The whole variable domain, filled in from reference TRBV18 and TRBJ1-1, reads NAGVMQNPRHLVRRRGQEARLRCSPMKGHSHVYWYRQLPEEGLKFMVYLQKENIIDESGMPKERFSAEFPKEGPSILRIQQVVRGDSAAYFCASSLLEATEAFFGQGTRLTVV.

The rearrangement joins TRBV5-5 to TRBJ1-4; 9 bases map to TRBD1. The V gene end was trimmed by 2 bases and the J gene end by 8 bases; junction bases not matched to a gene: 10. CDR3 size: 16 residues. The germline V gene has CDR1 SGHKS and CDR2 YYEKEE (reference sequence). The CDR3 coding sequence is TGTGCCAGCAGCTTTTCCTACAGGGGGCGGGAGGAAAAACTGTTTTTT. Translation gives CASSFSYRGREEKLFF. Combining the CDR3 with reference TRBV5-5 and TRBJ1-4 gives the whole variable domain DAGVTQSPTHLIKTRGQQVTLRCSPISGHKSVSWYQQVLGQGPQFIFQYYEKEERGRGNFPDRFSARQFPNYSSELNVNALLLGDSALYLCASSFSYRGREEKLFFGSGTQLSVL.

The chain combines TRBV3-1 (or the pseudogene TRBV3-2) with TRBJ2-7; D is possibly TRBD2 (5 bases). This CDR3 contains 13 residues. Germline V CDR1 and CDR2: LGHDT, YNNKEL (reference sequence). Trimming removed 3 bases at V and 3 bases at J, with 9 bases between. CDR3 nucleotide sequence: TGTGCCAGCAGCCAGAGGGCCCTCTACGAGCAGTACTTC. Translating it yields CASSQRALYEQYF.

CDR3 bases: TGTGCCACCAGCAGGAGGATGGGGGACAACGAGCAGTACTTC. As protein: CATSRRMGDNEQYF. The chain uses TRBV15 and TRBJ2-7; weak D call: TRBD1 (6 bases). Trimming shortened V by 3 bases and J by 5 bases, and 14 bases separated the two germline ends. CDR1 is LNHNV, CDR2 YYDKDF, per germline (reference sequence). CDR3 length: 14 residues.

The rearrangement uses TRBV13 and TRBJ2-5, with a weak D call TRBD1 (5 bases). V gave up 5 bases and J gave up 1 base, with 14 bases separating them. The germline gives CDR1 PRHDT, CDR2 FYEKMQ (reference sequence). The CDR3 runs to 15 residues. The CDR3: CASSPREGGQETQYF. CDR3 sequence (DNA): TGTGCCAGCAGCCCCAGGGAAGGCGGCCAAGAGACCCAGTACTTC.

Written as DNA, the CDR3 is TGCAGTGCTAGTACTGAGAATGAGCAGTTCTTC. Its protein is CSASTENEQFF. The chain joins TRBV20-1 to TRBJ2-1, with D unclear. Germline CDR1 and CDR2: DFQATT and SNEGSKA (reference sequence). The CDR3 runs to 11 residues. Trimming pared 3 bases from V and 7 bases from J, leaving 7 bases between.

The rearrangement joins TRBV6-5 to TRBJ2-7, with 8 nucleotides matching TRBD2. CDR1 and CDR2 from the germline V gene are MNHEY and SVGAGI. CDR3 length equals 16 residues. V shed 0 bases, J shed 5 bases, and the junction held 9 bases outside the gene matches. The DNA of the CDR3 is TGTGCCAGCAGTTACTCGAGCGGGACTAGAAGCAACGAGCAGTACTTC. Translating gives CASSYSSGTRSNEQYF.

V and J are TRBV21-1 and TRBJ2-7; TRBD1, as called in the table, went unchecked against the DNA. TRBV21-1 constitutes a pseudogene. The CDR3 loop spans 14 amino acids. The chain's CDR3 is CASSKTGSHWEQYF. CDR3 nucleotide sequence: TGTGCCAGCAGCAAGACAGGTTCCCATTGGGAGCAGTACTTC.

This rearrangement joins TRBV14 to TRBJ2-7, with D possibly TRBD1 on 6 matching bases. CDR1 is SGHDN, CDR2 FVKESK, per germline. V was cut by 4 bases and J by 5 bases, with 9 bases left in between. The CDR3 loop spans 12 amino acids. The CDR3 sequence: CASSPGHNEQYF. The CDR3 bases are TGTGCCAGCAGCCCGGGACACAACGAGCAGTACTTC. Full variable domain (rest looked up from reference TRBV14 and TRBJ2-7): EAGVTQFPSHSVIEKGQTVTLRCDPISGHDNLYWYRRVMGKEIKFLLHFVKESKQDESGMPNNRFLAERTGGTYSTLKVQPAELEDSGVYFCASSPGHNEQYFGPGTRLTVT.

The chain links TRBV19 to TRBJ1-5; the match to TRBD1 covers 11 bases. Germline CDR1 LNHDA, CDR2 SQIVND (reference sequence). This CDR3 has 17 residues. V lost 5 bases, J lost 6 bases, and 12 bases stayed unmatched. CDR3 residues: CASSHNLGGQGVQPQHF. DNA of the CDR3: TGTGCCAGTAGTCATAACCTAGGGGGACAGGGGGTTCAGCCCCAGCATTTT. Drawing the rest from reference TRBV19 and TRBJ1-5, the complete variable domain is DGGITQSPKYLFRKEGQNVTLSCEQNLNHDAMYWYRQDPGQGLRLIYYSQIVNDFQKGDIAEGYSVSREKKESFPLTVTSAQKNPTAFYLCASSHNLGGQGVQPQHFGDGTRLSIL.

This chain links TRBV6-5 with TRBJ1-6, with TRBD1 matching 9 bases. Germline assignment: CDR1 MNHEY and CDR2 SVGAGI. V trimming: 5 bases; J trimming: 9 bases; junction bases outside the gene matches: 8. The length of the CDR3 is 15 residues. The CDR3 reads CASSPIDRGVSPLHF. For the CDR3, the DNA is TGTGCCAGCAGTCCCATCGACAGGGGGGTTTCACCCCTCCACTTT.

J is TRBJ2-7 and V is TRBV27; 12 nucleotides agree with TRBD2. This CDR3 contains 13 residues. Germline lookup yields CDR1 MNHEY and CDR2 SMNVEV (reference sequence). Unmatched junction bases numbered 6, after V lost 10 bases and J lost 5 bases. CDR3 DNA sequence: TGTGCCACCTGGACTAGCGGGACCCACGAGCAGTACTTC. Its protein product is CATWTSGTHEQYF.

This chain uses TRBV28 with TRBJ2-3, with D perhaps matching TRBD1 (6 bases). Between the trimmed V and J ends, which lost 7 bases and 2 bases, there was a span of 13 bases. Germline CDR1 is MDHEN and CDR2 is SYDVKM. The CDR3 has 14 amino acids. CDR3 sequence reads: CASTQGWSTDTQYF. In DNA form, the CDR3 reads TGTGCCAGCACTCAGGGGTGGTCCACAGATACGCAGTATTTT. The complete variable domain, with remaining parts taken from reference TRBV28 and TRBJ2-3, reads DVKVTQSSRYLVKRTGEKVFLECVQDMDHENMFWYRQDPGLGLRLIYFSYDVKMKEKGDIPEGYSVSREKKERFSLILESASTNQTSMYLCASTQGWSTDTQYFGPGTRLTVL.

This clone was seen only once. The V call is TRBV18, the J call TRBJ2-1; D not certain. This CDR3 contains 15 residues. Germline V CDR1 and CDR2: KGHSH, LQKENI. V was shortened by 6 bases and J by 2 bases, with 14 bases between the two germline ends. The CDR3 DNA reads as TGTGCCAGCTCCCCGCCAGGTCTTACCTACAATGAGCAGTTCTTC. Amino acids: CASSPPGLTYNEQFF.

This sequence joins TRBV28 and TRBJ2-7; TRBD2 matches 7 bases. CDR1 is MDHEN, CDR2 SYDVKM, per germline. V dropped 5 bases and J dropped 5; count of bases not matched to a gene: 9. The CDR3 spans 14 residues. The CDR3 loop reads CASSPWQGLNEQYF. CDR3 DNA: TGTGCCAGCAGTCCGTGGCAGGGACTAAACGAGCAGTACTTC.

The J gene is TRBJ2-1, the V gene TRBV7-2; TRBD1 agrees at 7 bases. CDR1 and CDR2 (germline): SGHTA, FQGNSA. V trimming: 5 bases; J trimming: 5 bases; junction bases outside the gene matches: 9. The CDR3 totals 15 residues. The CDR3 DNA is TGTGCCAGCAGCCCTCGACAGGGCAACCACAATGAGCAGTTCTTC. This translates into CASSPRQGNHNEQFF.